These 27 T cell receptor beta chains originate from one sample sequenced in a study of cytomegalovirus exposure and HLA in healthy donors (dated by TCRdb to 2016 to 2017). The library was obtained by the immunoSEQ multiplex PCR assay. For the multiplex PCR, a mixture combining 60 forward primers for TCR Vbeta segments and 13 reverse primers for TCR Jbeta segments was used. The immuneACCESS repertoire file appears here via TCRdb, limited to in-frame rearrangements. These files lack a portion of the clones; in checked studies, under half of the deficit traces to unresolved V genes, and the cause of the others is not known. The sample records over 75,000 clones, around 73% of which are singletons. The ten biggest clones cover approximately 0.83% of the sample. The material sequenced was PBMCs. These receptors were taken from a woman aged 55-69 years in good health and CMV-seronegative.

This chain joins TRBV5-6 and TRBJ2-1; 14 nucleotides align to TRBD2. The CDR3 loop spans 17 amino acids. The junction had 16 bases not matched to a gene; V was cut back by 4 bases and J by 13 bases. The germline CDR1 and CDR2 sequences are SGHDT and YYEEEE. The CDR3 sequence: CASSEGLAGVGIDGQFF. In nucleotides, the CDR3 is TGTGCCAGCAGCGAGGGACTAGCGGGAGTTGGGATCGATGGACAGTTCTTC.

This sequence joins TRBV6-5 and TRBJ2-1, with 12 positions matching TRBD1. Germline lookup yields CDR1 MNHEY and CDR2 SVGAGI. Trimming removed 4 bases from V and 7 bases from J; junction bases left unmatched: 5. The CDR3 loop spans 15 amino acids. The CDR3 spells CASSSRDRGHNEQFF. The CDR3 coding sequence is TGTGCCAGCAGTTCACGGGACAGGGGGCATAATGAGCAGTTCTTC.

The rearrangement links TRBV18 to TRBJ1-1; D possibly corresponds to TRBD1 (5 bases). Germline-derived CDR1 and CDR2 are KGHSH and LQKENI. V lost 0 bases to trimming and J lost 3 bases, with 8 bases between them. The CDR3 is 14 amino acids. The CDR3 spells CASSPPSRDTEAFF. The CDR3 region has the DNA TGTGCCAGCTCACCACCGAGCAGGGACACTGAAGCTTTCTTT.

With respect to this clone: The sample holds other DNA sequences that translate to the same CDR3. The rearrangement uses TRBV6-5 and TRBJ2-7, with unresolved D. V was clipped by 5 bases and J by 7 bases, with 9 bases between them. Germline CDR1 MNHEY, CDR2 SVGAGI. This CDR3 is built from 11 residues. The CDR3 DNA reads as TGTGCCAGCAGTCGATCCGGGGAGCAGTACTTC. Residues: CASSRSGEQYF.

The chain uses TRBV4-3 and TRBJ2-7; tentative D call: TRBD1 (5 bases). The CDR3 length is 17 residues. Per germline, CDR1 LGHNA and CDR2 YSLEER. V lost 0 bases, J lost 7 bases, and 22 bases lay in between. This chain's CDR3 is CASSQEVANRRSWEQYF. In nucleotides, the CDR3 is TGCGCCAGCAGCCAAGAAGTTGCGAACAGGCGTTCTTGGGAGCAGTACTTC.

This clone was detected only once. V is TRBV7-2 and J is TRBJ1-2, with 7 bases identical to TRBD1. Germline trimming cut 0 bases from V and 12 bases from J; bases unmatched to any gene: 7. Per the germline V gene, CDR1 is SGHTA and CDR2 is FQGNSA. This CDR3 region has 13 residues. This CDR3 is CASSLAVSTGDTF. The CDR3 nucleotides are TGTGCCAGCAGCTTAGCTGTTAGTACAGGGGACACCTTC.

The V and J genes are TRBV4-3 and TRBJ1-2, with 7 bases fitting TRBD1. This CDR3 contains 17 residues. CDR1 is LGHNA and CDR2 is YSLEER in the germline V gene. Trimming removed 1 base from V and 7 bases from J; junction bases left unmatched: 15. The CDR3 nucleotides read TGCGCCAGCAGCCAAGCTCGAATAGAGGGGGCGCGAGGTGGCTACACCTTC. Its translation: CASSQARIEGARGGYTF.

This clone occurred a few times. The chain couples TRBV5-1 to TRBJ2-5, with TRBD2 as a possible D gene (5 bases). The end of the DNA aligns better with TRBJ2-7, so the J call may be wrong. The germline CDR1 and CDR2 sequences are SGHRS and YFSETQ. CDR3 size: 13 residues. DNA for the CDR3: TGCGCCAGCAGCTTGTCAGCAGGAGGCGAGCAGTACTTC. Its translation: CASSLSAGGEQYF.

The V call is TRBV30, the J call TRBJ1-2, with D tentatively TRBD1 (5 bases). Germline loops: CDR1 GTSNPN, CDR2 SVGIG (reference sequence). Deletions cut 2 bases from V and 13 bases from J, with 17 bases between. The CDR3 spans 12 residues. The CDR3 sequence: CAWSTTTEASTF. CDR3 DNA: TGTGCCTGGAGTACGACGACAGAAGCCTCCACCTTC.

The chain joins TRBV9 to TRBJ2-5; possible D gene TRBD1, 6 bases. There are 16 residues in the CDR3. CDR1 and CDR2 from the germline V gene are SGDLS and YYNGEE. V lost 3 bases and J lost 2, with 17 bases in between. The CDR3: CASSAGTTGAQETQYF. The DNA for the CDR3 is TGTGCCAGCAGCGCCGGTACGACAGGAGCACAAGAGACCCAGTACTTC.

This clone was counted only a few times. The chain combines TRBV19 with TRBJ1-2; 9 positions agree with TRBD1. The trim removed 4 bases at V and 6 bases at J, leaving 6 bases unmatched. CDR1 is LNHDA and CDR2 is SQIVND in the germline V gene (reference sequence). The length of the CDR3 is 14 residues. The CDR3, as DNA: TGTGCCAGTAGTACCCTCGACAGGGGGAATGGCTACACCTTC. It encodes CASSTLDRGNGYTF.

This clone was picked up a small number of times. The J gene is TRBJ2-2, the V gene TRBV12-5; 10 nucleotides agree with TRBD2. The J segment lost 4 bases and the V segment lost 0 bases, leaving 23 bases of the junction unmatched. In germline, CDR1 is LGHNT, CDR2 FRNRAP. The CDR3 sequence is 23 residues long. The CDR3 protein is CASGLVALGILAGVGSRTGELFF. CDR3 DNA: TGTGCTAGTGGTTTGGTGGCCCTAGGAATTCTAGCGGGGGTTGGTTCGCGCACCGGGGAGCTGTTTTTT.

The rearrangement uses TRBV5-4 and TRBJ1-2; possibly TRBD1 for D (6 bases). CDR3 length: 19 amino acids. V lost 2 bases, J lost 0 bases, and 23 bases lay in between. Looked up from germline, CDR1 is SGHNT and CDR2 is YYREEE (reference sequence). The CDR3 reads CASSFGSGWGREPNYGYTF. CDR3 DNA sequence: TGTGCCAGCAGCTTCGGGTCCGGGTGGGGGCGAGAGCCTAACTATGGCTACACCTTC.

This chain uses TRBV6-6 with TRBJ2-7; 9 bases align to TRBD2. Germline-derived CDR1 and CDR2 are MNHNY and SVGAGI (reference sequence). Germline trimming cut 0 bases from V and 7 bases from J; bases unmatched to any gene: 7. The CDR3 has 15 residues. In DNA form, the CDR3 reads TGTGCCAGCAGTTACTCAATAGCGGGGGACGGGGAGCAGTACTTC. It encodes CASSYSIAGDGEQYF.

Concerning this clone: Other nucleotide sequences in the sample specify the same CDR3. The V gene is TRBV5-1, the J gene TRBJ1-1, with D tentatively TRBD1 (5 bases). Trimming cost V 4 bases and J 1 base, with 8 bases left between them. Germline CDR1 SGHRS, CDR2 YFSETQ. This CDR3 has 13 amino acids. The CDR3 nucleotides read TGCGCCAGCAGCCTGACAGCGAACACTGAAGCTTTCTTT. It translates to CASSLTANTEAFF. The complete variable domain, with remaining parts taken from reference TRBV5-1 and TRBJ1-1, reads KAGVTQTPRYLIKTRGQQVTLSCSPISGHRSVSWYQQTPGQGLQFLFEYFSETQRNKGNFPGRFSGRQFSNSRSEMNVSTLELGDSALYLCASSLTANTEAFFGQGTRLTVV.

CDR3 in amino acids: CASSGQGGDTEAFF. CDR3 DNA sequence: TGCGCCAGCAGTGGACAGGGAGGTGACACTGAAGCTTTCTTT. The genes are TRBV10-1 and TRBJ1-1; 7 bases agree with TRBD1. The CDR3 sequence is 14 residues long. V gave up 4 bases and J gave up 3 bases; unmatched junction bases: 5. From germline, CDR1 is WNHNN and CDR2 SYGVQD (reference sequence).

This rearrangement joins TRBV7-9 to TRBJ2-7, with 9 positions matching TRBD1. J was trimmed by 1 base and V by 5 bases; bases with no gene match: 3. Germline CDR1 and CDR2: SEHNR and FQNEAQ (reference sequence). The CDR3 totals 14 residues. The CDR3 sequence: CASSPDRGSYEQYF. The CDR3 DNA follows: TGTGCCAGCAGCCCCGACAGGGGGTCCTACGAGCAGTACTTC.

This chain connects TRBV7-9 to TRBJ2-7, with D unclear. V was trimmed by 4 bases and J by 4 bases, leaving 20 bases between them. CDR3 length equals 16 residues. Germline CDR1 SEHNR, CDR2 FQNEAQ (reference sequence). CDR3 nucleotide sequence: TGTGCCAGCAGCTCAGCTAGGAGCGTTCCTGATTACGAGCAGTACTTC. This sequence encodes CASSSARSVPDYEQYF. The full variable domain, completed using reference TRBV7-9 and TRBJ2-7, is DTGVSQNPRHKITKRGQNVTFRCDPISEHNRLYWYRQTLGQGPEFLTYFQNEAQLEKSRLLSDRFSAERPKGSFSTLEIQRTEQGDSAMYLCASSSARSVPDYEQYFGPGTRLTVT.

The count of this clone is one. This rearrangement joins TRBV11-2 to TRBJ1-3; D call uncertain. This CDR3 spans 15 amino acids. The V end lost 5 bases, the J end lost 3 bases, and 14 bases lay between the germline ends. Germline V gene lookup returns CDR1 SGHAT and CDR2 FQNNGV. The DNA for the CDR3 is TGTGCCAGCAGCGCTACCATTGTCGGTGGAAACACCATATATTTT. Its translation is CASSATIVGGNTIYF.

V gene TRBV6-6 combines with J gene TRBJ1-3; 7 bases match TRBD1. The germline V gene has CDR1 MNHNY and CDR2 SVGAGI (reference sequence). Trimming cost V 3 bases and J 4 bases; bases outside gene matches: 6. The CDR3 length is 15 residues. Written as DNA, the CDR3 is TGTGCCAGCAGTTATCTGAGGGGGCGAGGAAACACCATATATTTT. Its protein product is CASSYLRGRGNTIYF.

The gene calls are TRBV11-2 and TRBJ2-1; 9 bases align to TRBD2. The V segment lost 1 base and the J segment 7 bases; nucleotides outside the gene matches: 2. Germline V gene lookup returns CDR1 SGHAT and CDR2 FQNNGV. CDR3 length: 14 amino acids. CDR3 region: CASSLGLAGNEQFF. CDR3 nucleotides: TGTGCCAGCAGCTTAGGGCTAGCGGGGAATGAGCAGTTCTTC.

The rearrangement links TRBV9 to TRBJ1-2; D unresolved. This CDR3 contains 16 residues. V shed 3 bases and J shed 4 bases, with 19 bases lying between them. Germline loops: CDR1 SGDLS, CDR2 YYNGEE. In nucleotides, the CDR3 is TGTGCCAGCAGCGCGGTACCCGGGCGGGTCCTCTATGGCTACACCTTC. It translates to CASSAVPGRVLYGYTF.

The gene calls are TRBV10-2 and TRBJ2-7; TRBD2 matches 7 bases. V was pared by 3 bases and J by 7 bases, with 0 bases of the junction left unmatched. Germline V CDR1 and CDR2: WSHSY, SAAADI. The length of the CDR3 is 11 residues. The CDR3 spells CASSDGGEQYF. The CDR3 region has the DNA TGCGCCAGCAGTGACGGGGGGGAGCAGTACTTC.

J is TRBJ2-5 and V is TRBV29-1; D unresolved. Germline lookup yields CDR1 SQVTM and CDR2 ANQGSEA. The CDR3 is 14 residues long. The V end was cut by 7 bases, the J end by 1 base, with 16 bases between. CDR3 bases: TGCAGCGCGACCCCGCTGGGCAGCCAAGAGACCCAGTACTTC. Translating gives CSATPLGSQETQYF. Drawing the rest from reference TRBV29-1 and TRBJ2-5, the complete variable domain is SAVISQKPSRDICQRGTSLTIQCQVDSQVTMMFWYRQQPGQSLTLIATANQGSEATYESGFVIDKFPISRPNLTFSTLTVSNMSPEDSSIYLCSATPLGSQETQYFGPGTRLLVL.

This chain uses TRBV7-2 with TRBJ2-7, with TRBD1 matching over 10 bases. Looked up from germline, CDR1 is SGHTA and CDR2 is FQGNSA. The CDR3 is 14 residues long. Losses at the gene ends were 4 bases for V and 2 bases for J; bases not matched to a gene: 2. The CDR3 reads CASSSGQGTYEQYF. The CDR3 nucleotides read TGTGCCAGCAGCTCGGGACAGGGGACCTACGAGCAGTACTTC.

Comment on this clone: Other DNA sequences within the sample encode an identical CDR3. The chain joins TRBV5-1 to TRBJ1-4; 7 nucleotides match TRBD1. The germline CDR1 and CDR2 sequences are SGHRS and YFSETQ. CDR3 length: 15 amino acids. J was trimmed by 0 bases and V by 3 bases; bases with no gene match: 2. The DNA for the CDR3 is TGCGCCAGCAGCTCCCAGGGGGCAACTAATGAAAAACTGTTTTTT. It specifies CASSSQGATNEKLFF. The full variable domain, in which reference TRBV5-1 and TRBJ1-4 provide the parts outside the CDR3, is KAGVTQTPRYLIKTRGQQVTLSCSPISGHRSVSWYQQTPGQGLQFLFEYFSETQRNKGNFPGRFSGRQFSNSRSEMNVSTLELGDSALYLCASSSQGATNEKLFFGSGTQLSVL.

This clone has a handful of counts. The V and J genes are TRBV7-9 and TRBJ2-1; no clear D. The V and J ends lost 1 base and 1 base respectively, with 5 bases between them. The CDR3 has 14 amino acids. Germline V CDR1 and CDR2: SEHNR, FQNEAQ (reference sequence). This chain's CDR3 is CASSLVGSYNEQFF. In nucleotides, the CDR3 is TGTGCCAGCAGCTTAGTCGGGTCCTACAATGAGCAGTTCTTC.